Below are 14 T cell receptor beta chains sequenced from a single sample in a study of T cells in Graves' hyperthyroidism and ophthalmopathy. Regions amplified from RNA transcripts were the TCR beta CDR3 regions. First-round RT-PCR with HTBI primers amplified the TCR CDR3 region. From the multiplex PCR reads, TCRdb called clonotypes with MiXCR, one entry per CDR3 protein. The table includes around 300,000 distinct CDR3 sequences, about 15% detected once. Specimen: blood. Receptor source: a woman younger than 45 with Graves' hyperthyroidism.

The chain links TRBV5-1 to TRBJ2-3; the D gene is possibly TRBD1 (7 bases). CDR1 SGHRS and CDR2 YFSETQ come from the germline V gene. The V end lost 3 bases, the J end lost 4 bases, and 15 bases lay between the germline ends. This CDR3 has 15 amino acids. DNA for the CDR3: TGCGCCAGCAGCTCTCTCAGGGGGGTCGCAGATACGCAGTATTTT. Protein: CASSSLRGVADTQYF.

This clonotype was detected ten times or more. The CDR3 loop reads CASSYGHRVRPGELFF. CDR3 nucleotide sequence: TGTGCCAGCAGTTACGGGCACAGGGTACGGCCCGGGGAGCTGTTTTTT. The gene calls are TRBV6-2 or TRBV6-3 and TRBJ2-2; weak D call: TRBD1 (6 bases). The CDR3 has 16 amino acids. Trimming shortened V by 2 bases and J by 6 bases, and 16 bases separated the two germline ends. CDR1 MNHEY and CDR2 SVGEGT come from the germline V gene.

This clonotype showed up many times. This chain links TRBV20-1 with TRBJ2-1, with D possibly being TRBD1 (6 bases). V lost 3 bases to trimming and J lost 4 bases, with 16 bases between them. The CDR3 covers 15 residues. The germline CDR1 and CDR2 sequences are DFQATT and SNEGSKA (reference sequence). This CDR3 is CSASSGHLAYNEQFF. CDR3 in DNA: TGCAGTGCTAGTTCGGGACACCTGGCTTACAATGAGCAGTTCTTC.

This sequence joins TRBV7-9 and TRBJ2-4, with D possibly TRBD1 on 6 matching bases. CDR1 is SEHNR, CDR2 FQNEAQ, per germline (reference sequence). The CDR3 is 14 residues long. V shed 1 base and J shed 6 bases, with 10 bases lying between them. This chain's CDR3 is CASSLGTAGNIQYF. The DNA for the CDR3 is TGTGCCAGCAGCTTAGGGACAGCTGGAAACATTCAGTACTTC.

This clonotype was seen repeatedly, ten times or more. CDR3 amino acids: CASSESGLSSYNEQFF. The CDR3 DNA reads as TGTGCCAGCAGTGAATCGGGACTGAGCTCCTACAATGAGCAGTTCTTC. The rearrangement uses TRBV2 and TRBJ2-1; TRBD2 is a possible D gene (6 bases). Germline V gives CDR1 SNHLY, CDR2 FYNNEI. V was cut by 2 bases and J by 0 bases, with 11 bases left in between. This CDR3 spans 16 amino acids.

V and J are TRBV3-1 and TRBJ2-7, with D possibly matching TRBD2 (6 bases). V dropped 6 bases and J dropped 2 bases, with 17 bases sitting between them. The CDR3 is 15 amino acids. Germline assignment: CDR1 LGHDT and CDR2 YNNKEL (reference sequence). The CDR3 protein is CASRRAGGDPYEQYF. The DNA for the CDR3 is TGTGCCAGCAGGCGGGCCGGGGGAGACCCCTACGAGCAGTACTTC.

This clonotype was seen ten or more times. The V gene is TRBV27, the J gene TRBJ1-3; possibly TRBD1 for D (5 bases). Per the germline V gene, CDR1 is MNHEY and CDR2 is SMNVEV (reference sequence). Trimming left V 0 bases short and J 4 bases short, with 16 bases between. This CDR3 has 17 amino acids. For the CDR3, the DNA is TGTGCCAGCAGTTTATCGCCACCAGGGAACTCAGGAAACACCATATATTTT. Protein sequence: CASSLSPPGNSGNTIYF.

In its sample, this clonotype was seen many times. V is TRBV11-2 and J is TRBJ2-7; 7 bases agree with TRBD2. CDR1 SGHAT and CDR2 FQNNGV come from the germline V gene. CDR3 length: 14 residues. The trim removed 3 bases at V and 4 bases at J, leaving 6 bases unmatched. CDR3 nucleotides: TGTGCCAGCAGCTTGCCTAGCGGTAAATACGAGCAGTACTTC. Its protein product is CASSLPSGKYEQYF.

In its sample, this clonotype was seen many times. The chain is built from TRBV12-3 or TRBV12-4 and TRBJ2-5; D is ambiguous. CDR3 length: 17 amino acids. With 3 bases removed from V and 0 bases from J, the gap between germline ends came to 17 bases. The CDR3 DNA reads as TGTGCCAGCAGTTTTGGGCCAGGAAAACGGTACCAAGAGACCCAGTACTTC. Its protein is CASSFGPGKRYQETQYF.

This clonotype was counted a few times. This chain uses TRBV10-1 with TRBJ2-3; 9 bases are a match to TRBD1. The CDR3 has 15 amino acids. The germline gives CDR1 WNHNN, CDR2 SYGVQD (reference sequence). V shed 6 bases, J shed 4 bases, and the junction held 8 bases outside the gene matches. The chain's CDR3 is CASSKGGQGSDTQYF. Here the CDR3 DNA reads TGCGCCAGCAGCAAGGGGGGACAGGGATCAGATACGCAGTATTTT.

This clonotype was counted between two and nine times. This sequence joins TRBV6-2 or TRBV6-3 and TRBJ2-7; 7 nucleotides match TRBD1. V shed 6 bases, J shed 1 base, and the junction held 6 bases outside the gene matches. CDR3 length equals 14 residues. Germline loops: CDR1 MNHEY, CDR2 SVGEGT. CDR3 DNA sequence: TGTGCCAGCAGGAGGGGGCAGGGTTCCTACGAGCAGTACTTC. Encoded protein: CASRRGQGSYEQYF.

This clonotype was counted many times. The V call is TRBV30, the J call TRBJ1-1, with D possibly matching TRBD1 (5 bases). Germline V gene data show CDR1 as GTSNPN and CDR2 as SVGIG (reference sequence). The CDR3 has 14 residues. V lost 0 bases to trimming and J lost 4 bases, with 12 bases between them. As DNA, the CDR3 is TGTGCCTGGAGTGTACGTGGAGGGGTCACTGAAGCTTTCTTT. This encodes CAWSVRGGVTEAFF.

The chain employs TRBV19 and TRBJ2-2; D is ambiguous. Trimming removed 3 bases at V and 2 bases at J, with 7 bases between. Germline V gene data show CDR1 as LNHDA and CDR2 as SQIVND (reference sequence). The CDR3 is made up of 14 amino acids. CDR3 loop: CASSIVLNTGELFF. The CDR3, as DNA: TGTGCCAGTAGTATTGTCCTTAACACCGGGGAGCTGTTTTTT.

This clonotype showed up many times. V usage is TRBV28 and J usage is TRBJ2-3; tentative D call: TRBD2 (5 bases). The length of the CDR3 is 17 residues. CDR1 and CDR2 (germline): MDHEN, SYDVKM. The germline V and J ends were trimmed by 5 bases and 2 bases, with 20 bases remaining between them. For the CDR3, the DNA is TGTGCCAGCAGTCTCAGAGGACTCGCCCAGGCCACAGATACGCAGTATTTT. Translated, it gives CASSLRGLAQATDTQYF. The variable domain in full, completed from reference TRBV28 and TRBJ2-3, reads DVKVTQSSRYLVKRTGEKVFLECVQDMDHENMFWYRQDPGLGLRLIYFSYDVKMKEKGDIPEGYSVSREKKERFSLILESASTNQTSMYLCASSLRGLAQATDTQYFGPGTRLTVL.